This section outlines one T cell receptor (beta chain) sequence together with its context. Original methodology: Estimation of nucleated cell counts was performed using reference gene primer amplification. Profiled with immunoSEQ multiplex PCR; TCRdb holds only in-frame clones, not every one. That table is the source of V, J and clone size, and D and trimming were worked out from the DNA. The repertoire consists of 100,000 to 150,000 clones, with around 89% occurring once and the leading ten covering 18%. The data were taken from a study of blood T cell repertoires in COVID-19. The wider study: PBMCs, B-cell-depleted T cells, or T cells were the source of the cDNA or gDNA that made up the material.

Material: peripheral blood. The clonotype comes from a man aged 50 or older with active or convalescent COVID-19.

The CDR3 DNA reads TGCGCCAGCAGCCAAGAAGGAGGGGGCGCAGGCCAAGAGACCCAGTACTTC. Its translation: CASSQEGGGAGQETQYF. The chain carries TRBV4-1 and TRBJ2-5; D perhaps matches TRBD1 (7 bases). CDR3 length equals 17 residues. Between the trimmed V and J ends, which lost 0 bases and 1 base, there was a span of 15 bases. Germline loops: CDR1 MGHRA, CDR2 YSYEKL.